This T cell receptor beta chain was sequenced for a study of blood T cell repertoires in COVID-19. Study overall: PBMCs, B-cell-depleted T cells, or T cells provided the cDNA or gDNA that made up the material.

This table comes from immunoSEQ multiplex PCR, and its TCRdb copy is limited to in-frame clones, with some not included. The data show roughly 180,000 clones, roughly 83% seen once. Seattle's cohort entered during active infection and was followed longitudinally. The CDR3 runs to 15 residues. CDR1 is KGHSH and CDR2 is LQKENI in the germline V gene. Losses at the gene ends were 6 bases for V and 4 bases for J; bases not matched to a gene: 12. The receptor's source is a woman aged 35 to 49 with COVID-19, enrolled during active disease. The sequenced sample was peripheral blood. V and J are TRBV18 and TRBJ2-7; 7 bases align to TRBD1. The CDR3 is CASSPTTGVWYEQYF. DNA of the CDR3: TGTGCCAGCTCGCCGACTACAGGGGTATGGTACGAGCAGTACTTC.